This T cell receptor (beta chain) was retrieved from a study of T-cell memory formation after mild COVID-19. About the study: Clustering of TCRs was largely donor specific. Notes on the study in general: There was no confirmation that second-wave clones peaking on day 37 were SARS-CoV-2 specific.

TCRalpha and TCRbeta libraries used 5'RACE with constant-segment primers and UMIs. TCRdb re-analysed the 5' RACE reads in MiXCR, keeping a single row per CDR3 protein. In the table there are some 450,000 distinct CDR3 sequences, 20% of which are singletons. A word on this clonotype: The target antigen is unknown.

The germline gives CDR1 GTSNPN, CDR2 SVGIG (reference sequence). The CDR3 is 18 residues long. Trimming left V 2 bases short and J 9 bases short, with 26 bases between. J is TRBJ1-6 and V is TRBV30, with D possibly being TRBD1 (6 bases). The clonotype originates from an adult woman who had mild COVID-19 (a few samples of this study predate the infection). Cell type and time point are not known. The sequencing sample was made of PBMCs or a T cell subset sorted from them (not recorded which). CDR3 region: CAWSRPPGDGGRTSPLHF. CDR3 nucleotide sequence: TGTGCCTGGAGTCGCCCTCCGGGTGATGGGGGGCGAACTTCACCCCTCCACTTT.